Listed below are T cell receptor beta chains from one sample, sequenced in a study of blood T cell repertoires in COVID-19. Profiling relied on immunoSEQ multiplex PCR, and the TCRdb table lists in-frame clones only, not all of them. The sample comprises 160,000 or so clones, about 80% of which are singletons, and 3% to 3.5% rests with the top ten. The sample was PBMCs or T cells enriched from blood (not recorded which). These receptors were collected from a woman aged 55-75 years who had recovered from COVID-19. CDR3s include the opening cysteine and the closing phenylalanine or tryptophan. Each record gives: clone size, D gene, J gene, V gene, CDR3 DNA, CDR3 protein. A D gene is named only where the DNA matches it firmly. Size tells how often a clone was seen (once, few, many) or the class of an expanded clone, and some rows leave it out.

>NA|NA|TRBJ2-7|TRBV10-3
TGTGCCATCAGTGAAGGAGTTTCCTACGAGCAGTACTTC
CAISEGVSYEQYF
>NA|NA|TRBJ1-3|TRBV10-1
TGCGCCAGCAGTACAGCTTCTGGAAACACCATATATTTT
CASSTASGNTIYF
>NA|NA|TRBJ1-5|TRBV3-1/TRBV3-2
TGTGCCAGCAGCCAAGAGAGTGCAGGCTATAGCAATCAGCCCCAGCATTTT
CASSQESAGYSNQPQHF
>many|TRBD2|TRBJ2-3|TRBV5-4
TGTGCCAGCAGCTTGGACAGCGGGGCCACAGATACGCAGTATTTT
CASSLDSGATDTQYF
>once|NA|TRBJ2-1|TRBV5-1
TGCGCCAGCAGCTTGGGTGGTAGTAGCGGCAATGAGCAGTTCTTC
CASSLGGSSGNEQFF
>NA|TRBD2|TRBJ2-5|TRBV5-4
TGTGCCAGCAGCGGGACTAGCGGGGCCCAAGAGACCCAGTACTTC
CASSGTSGAQETQYF
>NA|TRBD1|TRBJ1-1|TRBV6-2/TRBV6-3
TGTGCCAGCAGTTTTCAGGGGGGCGGCACTGAAGCTTTCTTT
CASSFQGGGTEAFF
>NA|NA|TRBJ1-1|TRBV19
TGTGCCAGTAGTATAGATCAGGGGACTGAAGCTTTCTTT
CASSIDQGTEAFF
>NA|TRBD2|TRBJ2-5|TRBV10-2
TGCGCCAGCAATCTCGGACTAGCGGGGGGGCTAGGAGAGACCCAGTACTTC
CASNLGLAGGLGETQYF
>few|NA|TRBJ2-5|TRBV5-4
TGTGCCAGCAGCCACCTATCAGAGACCCAGTACTTC
CASSHLSETQYF
>NA|NA|TRBJ2-2|TRBV13
TGTGCCAGCAGCTCGGGACTCACCGGGGAGCTGTTTTTT
CASSSGLTGELFF
>few|NA|TRBJ1-4|TRBV5-6
TGTGCCAGCAGCTTGGCGGGGGGCACTAATGAAAAACTGTTTTTT
CASSLAGGTNEKLFF
>NA|TRBD2|TRBJ2-5|TRBV11-2
TGTGCCAGCAGCGCACGCCTAGCGGGGGGAAACCCTTCTCTGACCCAGTACTTC
CASSARLAGGNPSLTQYF
>NA|TRBD2|TRBJ2-7|TRBV27
TGTGCCAGCAGTCCCGGACTAGAAATGACGTACGAGCAGTACTTC
CASSPGLEMTYEQYF
>NA|NA|TRBJ2-3|TRBV5-1
TGCGCCAGCAGCTTGAGTTCACAGGACACAGATACGCAGTATTTT
CASSLSSQDTDTQYF
>NA|TRBD1|TRBJ1-1|TRBV4-1
TGCGCCAGCAGCCATAGACAGGGGAACACTGAAGCTTTCTTT
CASSHRQGNTEAFF
>NA|TRBD1|TRBJ2-2|TRBV27
TGTACCAGCAGTTTAAATCCAGGGGGCGATCCCGGGGAGCTGTTTTTT
CTSSLNPGGDPGELFF
>NA|NA|TRBJ1-2|TRBV9
TGTGCCAGCAGCCCCAATCTTATAAGGGAGCATGGCTACACCTTC
CASSPNLIREHGYTF
>NA|TRBD1|TRBJ2-7|TRBV2
TGTGCCAGCGTGCGGGACAGGGGCCCATACGAGCAGTACTTC
CASVRDRGPYEQYF
>NA|TRBD2|TRBJ2-3|TRBV27
TGTGCCAGCAGTCCGGGACTAGGGGGATTGCTAGATACGCAGTATTTT
CASSPGLGGLLDTQYF
>NA|TRBD1|TRBJ2-5|TRBV24-1
TGTGCCACCAGTGATACGAGACAGGGGCGCATAGAGACCCAGTACTTC
CATSDTRQGRIETQYF
>NA|TRBD1|TRBJ1-2|TRBV6-1
TGTGCCAGCAGTGAAGTGGGCAGGGGGCAGGAGAGGGACTATGGCTACACCTTC
CASSEVGRGQERDYGYTF